The clone carrying this T cell receptor beta chain was counted only a few times. The data belong to a study of identical twins. TCRdb fed the 5' RACE reads into MiXCR, producing one record per CDR3 protein. This sample has 650,000 to 750,000 distinct CDR3 sequences, with 21% found just once. The trim removed 7 bases at V and 6 bases at J, leaving 9 bases unmatched. CDR3 length equals 14 residues. Germline V gene data show CDR1 as MNHEY and CDR2 as SVGEGT. The sample was also reused in another study, on T cells expressing NK-cell markers.

The TCR comes from a woman younger than 30 in good health. The chain employs TRBV6-2 or TRBV6-3 and TRBJ2-3; 8 bases match TRBD2. Source material: PBMCs. In nucleotides, the CDR3 is TGTGCCAGCACCGGGGGGGTAGCAGGGGATACGCAGTATTTT. This codes for CASTGGVAGDTQYF.